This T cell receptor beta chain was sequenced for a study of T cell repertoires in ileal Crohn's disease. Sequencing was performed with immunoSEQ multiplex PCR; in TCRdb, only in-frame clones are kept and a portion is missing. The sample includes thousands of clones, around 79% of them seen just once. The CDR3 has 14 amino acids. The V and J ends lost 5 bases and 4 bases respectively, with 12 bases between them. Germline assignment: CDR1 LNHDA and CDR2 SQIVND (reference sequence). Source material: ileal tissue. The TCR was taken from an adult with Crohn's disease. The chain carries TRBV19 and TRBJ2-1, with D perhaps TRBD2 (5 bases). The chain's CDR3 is CASSPPRGYNEQFF. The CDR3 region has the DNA TGTGCCAGTAGTCCCCCTCGGGGTTACAATGAGCAGTTCTTC.